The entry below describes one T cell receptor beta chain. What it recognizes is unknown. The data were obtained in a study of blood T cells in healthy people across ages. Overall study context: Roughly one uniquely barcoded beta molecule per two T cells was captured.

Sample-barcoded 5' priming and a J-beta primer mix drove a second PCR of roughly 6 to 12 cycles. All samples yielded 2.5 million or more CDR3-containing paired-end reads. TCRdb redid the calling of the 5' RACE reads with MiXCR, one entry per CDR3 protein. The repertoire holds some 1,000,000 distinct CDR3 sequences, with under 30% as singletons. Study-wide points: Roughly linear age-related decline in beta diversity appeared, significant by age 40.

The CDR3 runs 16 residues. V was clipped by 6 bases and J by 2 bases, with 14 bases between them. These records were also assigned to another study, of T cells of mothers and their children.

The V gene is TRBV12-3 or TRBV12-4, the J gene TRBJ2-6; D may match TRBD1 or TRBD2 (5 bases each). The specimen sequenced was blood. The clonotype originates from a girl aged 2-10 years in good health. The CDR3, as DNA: TGTGCCAGCAGGGGGATGGGGGACCCTGGGGCCAACGTCCTGACTTTC. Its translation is CASRGMGDPGANVLTF.